What follows are 30 T cell receptor beta chains derived from one specimen sequenced in a study of blood T cell repertoires in COVID-19 (dated by TCRdb to the early 2020s). Library generation was performed with the immunoSEQ multiplex PCR assay. TCRdb limited this immuneACCESS table to in-frame rearrangements with V and J called. A share of clones is missing; checked studies link under half to unresolved V genes, and the rest is unexplained. For this sample the table gives about 23,000 clones, of which around nine tenths were detected only once. Of the sample, about 18% falls within the top ten clones. Sequenced sample: peripheral blood. These receptors were obtained from a human donor in a cohort sampled during active COVID-19.

The V call is TRBV19, the J call TRBJ2-7; 7 bases fit TRBD1. There are 14 residues in the CDR3. Trimming removed 5 bases from V and 6 bases from J; junction bases left unmatched: 10. Germline V CDR1 and CDR2: LNHDA, SQIVND (reference sequence). DNA of the CDR3: TGTGCCAGTAGTTCCACAGGGGTCCTAAGCGAGCAGTACTTC. Translating it yields CASSSTGVLSEQYF.

The V and J genes are TRBV9 and TRBJ1-2; TRBD1 aligns across 7 bases. Germline trimming cut 4 bases from V and 5 bases from J; bases unmatched to any gene: 5. The CDR3 spans 13 residues. The germline V gene encodes CDR1 SGDLS and CDR2 YYNGEE. The DNA for the CDR3 is TGTGCCAGCAGCCGGGGACAGCCTTATGGCTACACCTTC. It specifies CASSRGQPYGYTF. Full variable domain (remainder filled in from reference TRBV9 and TRBJ1-2): DSGVTQTPKHLITATGQRVTLRCSPRSGDLSVYWYQQSLDQGLQFLIQYYNGEERAKGNILERFSAQQFPDLHSELNLSSLELGDSALYFCASSRGQPYGYTFGSGTRLTVV.

The gene calls are TRBV29-1 and TRBJ1-2, with a weak D call TRBD1 (5 bases). The CDR3 runs 11 residues. V dropped 7 bases and J dropped 8 bases, with 14 bases sitting between them. Per germline, CDR1 SQVTM and CDR2 ANQGSEA. Written as DNA, the CDR3 is TGCAGCGCGGGGGGGGGTCCCGGCTACACCTTC. It specifies CSAGGGPGYTF.

A few counts support this clone. This sequence joins TRBV6-4 and TRBJ1-2; 7 bases are a match to TRBD1. J gave up 6 bases and V 0 bases, and 4 bases lay outside the gene matches. In germline, CDR1 is MRHNA, CDR2 SNTAGT. There are 14 residues in the CDR3. CDR3 sequence (DNA): TGTGCCAGCAGTGACTCCCAGGGGGTTAATGGCTACACCTTC. The encoded protein is CASSDSQGVNGYTF.

The rearrangement uses TRBV25-1 and TRBJ2-7; the D is unclear. From germline, CDR1 is MGHDK and CDR2 SYGVNS. The CDR3 is 11 amino acids. With 3 bases removed from V and 4 bases from J, the gap between germline ends came to 4 bases. The CDR3 region is CASSDGYEQYF. The CDR3 DNA is TGTGCCAGCAGTGACGGGTACGAGCAGTACTTC.

J is TRBJ1-1 and V is TRBV9, with D uncertain. Germline CDR1 SGDLS, CDR2 YYNGEE. CDR3 size: 16 residues. V gave up 0 bases and J gave up 4 bases, with 16 bases separating them. The CDR3 region is CASSVDHTATSTEAFF. Written as DNA, the CDR3 is TGTGCCAGCAGCGTAGACCACACAGCCACCTCCACTGAAGCTTTCTTT.

V usage is TRBV21-1 and J usage is TRBJ2-1; the D call of TRBD2 is as the table states it, not checked on the DNA. TRBV21-1 is a documented pseudogene. The CDR3 has 15 residues. CDR3 sequence: CASSKVASSYNEQFF. The CDR3 DNA follows: TGTGCCAGCAGCAAAGTTGCGAGCTCCTACAATGAGCAGTTCTTC.

CDR3 sequence: CASSLGTFGGYTF. For the CDR3, the DNA is TGTGCCAGCAGCTTAGGCACTTTCGGGGGCTACACCTTC. V is TRBV11-2 and J is TRBJ1-2; no reliable D call. In germline, CDR1 is SGHAT, CDR2 FQNNGV. The V end lost 1 base, the J end lost 8 bases, and 11 bases lay between the germline ends. This CDR3 has 13 amino acids.

This clone was found a few times. The chain combines TRBV7-9 with TRBJ2-3; 7 positions match TRBD1. V lost 5 bases to trimming and J lost 3 bases; unmatched junction nucleotides: 5. The CDR3 length is 14 residues. Per the germline V gene, CDR1 is SEHNR and CDR2 is FQNEAQ (reference sequence). The CDR3 loop is CASSPTQGTDTQYF. DNA for the CDR3: TGTGCCAGCAGCCCGACACAGGGGACAGATACGCAGTATTTT.

This clone was detected once. This rearrangement joins TRBV6-5 to TRBJ2-5, with D possibly matching TRBD2 (5 bases). In germline, CDR1 is MNHEY, CDR2 SVGAGI. Trimming pared 0 bases from V and 5 bases from J, leaving 13 bases between. CDR3 length: 15 amino acids. The chain's CDR3 is CASSYSGEEEETQYF. In nucleotides, the CDR3 is TGTGCCAGCAGTTACTCAGGAGAGGAGGAGGAGACCCAGTACTTC.

This rearrangement joins TRBV5-4 to TRBJ2-3, with D possibly being TRBD2 (5 bases). V was trimmed by 4 bases and J by 2 bases, leaving 14 bases between them. CDR1 is SGHNT, CDR2 YYREEE, per germline (reference sequence). This CDR3 region has 15 residues. The chain's CDR3 is CASSLKLETTDTQYF. For the CDR3, the DNA is TGTGCCAGCAGCCTTAAACTAGAAACCACAGATACGCAGTATTTT.

The chain employs TRBV7-6 and TRBJ2-5; 8 bases are a match to TRBD1. The germline V gene encodes CDR1 SGHVS and CDR2 FNYEAQ. Germline trimming cut 2 bases from V and 4 bases from J; bases unmatched to any gene: 6. The CDR3 spans 15 residues. Written as DNA, the CDR3 is TGTGCCAGCAGCTTAAGGACAGGGTGGATAGAGACCCAGTACTTC. It translates to CASSLRTGWIETQYF. The whole variable domain, remainder taken from reference TRBV7-6 and TRBJ2-5, is GAGVSQSPRYKVTKRGQDVALRCDPISGHVSLYWYRQALGQGPEFLTYFNYEAQQDKSGLPNDRFSAERPEGSISTLTIQRTEQRDSAMYRCASSLRTGWIETQYFGPGTRLLVL.

The rearrangement links TRBV21-1 to TRBJ2-7; TRBD1, as called in the table, went unchecked against the DNA. TRBV21-1 constitutes a pseudogene. The CDR3 totals 17 residues. Here the CDR3 DNA reads TGTGCCAGCAGCAAAATGGGTAGCGGGACAGGGTTCTACGAGCAGTACTTC. This sequence encodes CASSKMGSGTGFYEQYF.

The chain employs TRBV4-3 and TRBJ1-4; D is uncertain. The germline V gene has CDR1 LGHNA and CDR2 YSLEER. CDR3 length: 17 amino acids. The ends were cut back, 4 bases at V and 5 bases at J, with 20 bases in the middle. CDR3 in amino acids: CASSPHRFGGLNEKLFF. The DNA for the CDR3 is TGCGCCAGCAGCCCCCATCGGTTTGGCGGGCTAAATGAAAAACTGTTTTTT.

This chain connects TRBV6-4 to TRBJ2-3; 9 positions agree with TRBD2. Per the germline V gene, CDR1 is MRHNA and CDR2 is SNTAGT. The CDR3 runs to 16 residues. After removal of 0 bases from V and 5 bases from J, the junction contained 6 bases not matched to a gene. The CDR3 region has the DNA TGTGCCAGCAGTGACTCGAAGCGGGGGGCCGTAGATACGCAGTATTTT. This gives the protein CASSDSKRGAVDTQYF.

The chain couples TRBV2 to TRBJ2-7, with 7 bases lining up with TRBD1. Looked up from germline, CDR1 is SNHLY and CDR2 is FYNNEI. The V gene end was trimmed by 7 bases and the J gene end by 4 bases; junction bases not matched to a gene: 10. The CDR3 is 14 amino acids. CDR3 bases: TGTGCCAGCATGGGGCAGGGGGATAGGTACGAGCAGTACTTC. Translating gives CASMGQGDRYEQYF. Full variable domain (rest looked up from reference TRBV2 and TRBJ2-7): EPEVTQTPSHQVTQMGQEVILRCVPISNHLYFYWYRQILGQKVEFLVSFYNNEISEKSEIFDDQFSVERPDGSNFTLKIRSTKLEDSAMYFCASMGQGDRYEQYFGPGTRLTVT.

V and J are TRBV5-6 and TRBJ1-4; unclear D gene. V was shortened by 2 bases and J by 7 bases, with 12 bases between the two germline ends. Germline-derived CDR1 and CDR2 are SGHDT and YYEEEE. The CDR3 is 14 residues long. DNA for the CDR3: TGTGCCAGCAGCTTCCGGGAGTTCGGTGAAAAACTGTTTTTT. Translation: CASSFREFGEKLFF. Full variable domain (missing parts from reference TRBV5-6 and TRBJ1-4): DAGVTQSPTHLIKTRGQQVTLRCSPKSGHDTVSWYQQALGQGPQFIFQYYEEEERQRGNFPDRFSGHQFPNYSSELNVNALLLGDSALYLCASSFREFGEKLFFGSGTQLSVL.

The chain uses TRBV11-2 and TRBJ2-1; possible D gene TRBD1, 6 bases. Deletions cut 1 base from V and 1 base from J, with 11 bases between. The V gene's germline CDR1 is SGHAT and CDR2 FQNNGV. This CDR3 region has 16 residues. CDR3 amino acids: CASSLGFRGSYNEQFF. CDR3 in DNA: TGTGCCAGCAGCTTAGGTTTCAGGGGATCCTACAATGAGCAGTTCTTC.

This chain joins TRBV13 and TRBJ1-2; 10 bases agree with TRBD1. CDR3 length: 15 residues. In germline, CDR1 is PRHDT, CDR2 FYEKMQ (reference sequence). The V gene end was trimmed by 6 bases and the J gene end by 7 bases; junction bases not matched to a gene: 11. DNA for the CDR3: TGTGCCAGCAGAGACCGGGACAGGGGCCCCTCTGGCTACACCTTC. This sequence encodes CASRDRDRGPSGYTF.

The rearrangement links TRBV27 to TRBJ2-3; no definite D call. The V gene's germline CDR1 is MNHEY and CDR2 SMNVEV (reference sequence). This CDR3 has 14 amino acids. V lost 7 bases to trimming and J lost 6 bases, with 17 bases between them. The CDR3: CASTMLPRTDTQYF. In DNA form, the CDR3 reads TGTGCCAGCACTATGCTGCCTAGAACCGATACGCAGTATTTT.

The J gene is TRBJ1-2, the V gene TRBV12-3 or TRBV12-4; no clear D gene. The CDR3 is made up of 13 amino acids. With 6 bases removed from V and 4 bases from J, the gap between germline ends came to 12 bases. This CDR3 is CASSLSEAYGYTF. For the CDR3, the DNA is TGTGCCAGCAGCCTCTCGGAGGCCTATGGCTACACCTTC.

This sequence joins TRBV10-1 and TRBJ2-5; maybe TRBD1 (5 bases). V was trimmed by 3 bases and J by 2 bases, leaving 10 bases between them. The CDR3 has 14 amino acids. CDR1 is WNHNN, CDR2 SYGVQD, per germline (reference sequence). The CDR3 DNA sequence: TGCGCCAGCAGTGATAGGAGACAGCAAGAGACCCAGTACTTC. As protein: CASSDRRQQETQYF.

CDR3 DNA sequence: TGTGCCAGTAGTATAGTACCGGGTTTAGGTGAAAAACTGTTTTTT. It yields the protein CASSIVPGLGEKLFF. The gene calls are TRBV19 and TRBJ1-4; D remains unclear. Germline V gives CDR1 LNHDA, CDR2 SQIVND (reference sequence). The CDR3 consists of 15 residues. V shed 1 base and J shed 7 bases, with 13 bases lying between them.

A single count supports this clone. This chain links TRBV30 with TRBJ1-6; the D gene is possibly TRBD1 (5 bases). The V end was cut by 1 base, the J end by 1 base, with 11 bases between. The germline V gene has CDR1 GTSNPN and CDR2 SVGIG (reference sequence). The CDR3 has 16 residues. Here the CDR3 reads CAWSGSRDSYNSPLHF. The CDR3 bases are TGTGCCTGGAGTGGGTCCAGGGATTCCTATAATTCACCCCTCCACTTT. The whole variable domain, remainder taken from reference TRBV30 and TRBJ1-6, is SQTIHQWPATLVQPVGSPLSLECTVEGTSNPNLYWYRQAAGRGLQLLFYSVGIGQISSEVPQNLSASRPQDRQFILSSKKLLLSDSGFYLCAWSGSRDSYNSPLHFGNGTRLTVT.

The chain combines TRBV5-1 with TRBJ1-6, with TRBD1 matching 8 bases. CDR1 and CDR2 (germline): SGHRS, YFSETQ. The CDR3 covers 14 residues. V lost 4 bases, J lost 8 bases, and 5 bases stayed unmatched. The CDR3 DNA sequence: TGCGCCAGCAGCAGTTCAGGGGGCGATTCACCCCTCCACTTT. Translated: CASSSSGGDSPLHF.

J is TRBJ1-2 and V is TRBV30; 8 bases line up with TRBD1. Germline CDR1 is GTSNPN and CDR2 is SVGIG (reference sequence). Trimming removed 5 bases from V and 4 bases from J; junction bases left unmatched: 6. The CDR3 consists of 13 residues. The CDR3 loop is CAWSTGVPYGYTF. The DNA of the CDR3 is TGTGCCTGGTCGACAGGGGTTCCCTATGGCTACACCTTC.

The genes are TRBV25-1 and TRBJ2-1; TRBD1 matches 8 bases. The CDR3 length is 11 residues. The V segment lost 5 bases and the J segment 15 bases; nucleotides outside the gene matches: 6. Looked up from germline, CDR1 is MGHDK and CDR2 is SYGVNS. The CDR3 sequence is CASSSGQAGFF. The CDR3 nucleotides read TGTGCCAGCAGTTCGGGACAGGCAGGGTTCTTC.

The chain couples TRBV29-1 to TRBJ2-1; TRBD1 might be the D (6 bases). V was trimmed by 6 bases and J by 0 bases, leaving 12 bases between them. The V gene's germline CDR1 is SQVTM and CDR2 ANQGSEA. The CDR3 is 14 residues long. CDR3 coding DNA: TGCAGCGTCGGGACATCAGTCTCCTACAATGAGCAGTTCTTC. Its protein is CSVGTSVSYNEQFF.

The rearrangement joins TRBV3-1 (or the pseudogene TRBV3-2) to TRBJ2-1; 11 bases align to TRBD2. The CDR3 runs 15 residues. The V segment lost 2 bases and the J segment 9 bases; nucleotides outside the gene matches: 6. In germline, CDR1 is LGHDT, CDR2 YNNKEL (reference sequence). This CDR3 is CASSQLSGGGSEQFF. DNA for the CDR3: TGTGCCAGCAGCCAACTTAGCGGGGGGGGTAGTGAGCAGTTCTTC.

CDR3: CASSDGSGGQGGQYF. In nucleotides, the CDR3 is TGTGCCAGCAGTGACGGTAGCGGGGGCCAGGGGGGGCAGTATTTT. The chain combines TRBV6-1 with TRBJ2-3, with 9 bases fitting TRBD2. The CDR3 contains 15 residues. Germline CDR1 is MNHNS and CDR2 is SASEGT. The J segment lost 11 bases and the V segment lost 3 bases, leaving 12 bases of the junction unmatched.